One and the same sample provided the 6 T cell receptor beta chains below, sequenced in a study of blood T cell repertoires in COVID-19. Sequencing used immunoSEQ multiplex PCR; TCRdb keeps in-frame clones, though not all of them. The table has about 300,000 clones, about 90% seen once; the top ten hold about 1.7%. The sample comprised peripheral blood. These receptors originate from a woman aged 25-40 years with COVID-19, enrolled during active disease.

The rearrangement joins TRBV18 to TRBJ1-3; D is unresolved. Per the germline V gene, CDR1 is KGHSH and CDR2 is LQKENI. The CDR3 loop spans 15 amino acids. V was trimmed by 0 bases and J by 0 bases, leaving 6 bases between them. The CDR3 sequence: CASSPPGSSGNTIYF. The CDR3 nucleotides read TGTGCCAGCTCACCACCGGGGAGCTCTGGAAACACCATATATTTT.

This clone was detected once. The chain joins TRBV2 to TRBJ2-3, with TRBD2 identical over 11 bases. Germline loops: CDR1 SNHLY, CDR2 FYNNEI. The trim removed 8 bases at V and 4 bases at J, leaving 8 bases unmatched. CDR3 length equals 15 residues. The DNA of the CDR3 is TGTGCCAGCTCCCCCCTAGCGGGGGGTCCAGATACGCAGTATTTT. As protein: CASSPLAGGPDTQYF.

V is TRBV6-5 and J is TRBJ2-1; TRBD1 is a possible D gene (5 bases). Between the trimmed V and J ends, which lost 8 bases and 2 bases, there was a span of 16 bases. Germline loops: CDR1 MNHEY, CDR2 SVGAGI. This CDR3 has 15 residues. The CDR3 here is CASLRRQQAYNEQFF. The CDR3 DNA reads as TGTGCCAGCCTTCGAAGACAGCAAGCCTACAATGAGCAGTTCTTC.

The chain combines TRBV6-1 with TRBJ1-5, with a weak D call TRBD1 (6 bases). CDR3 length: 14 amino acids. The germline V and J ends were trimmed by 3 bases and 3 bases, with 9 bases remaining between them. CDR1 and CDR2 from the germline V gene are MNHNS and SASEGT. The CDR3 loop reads CASSDQGNNQPQHF. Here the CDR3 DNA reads TGTGCCAGCAGTGATCAGGGGAACAATCAGCCCCAGCATTTT.

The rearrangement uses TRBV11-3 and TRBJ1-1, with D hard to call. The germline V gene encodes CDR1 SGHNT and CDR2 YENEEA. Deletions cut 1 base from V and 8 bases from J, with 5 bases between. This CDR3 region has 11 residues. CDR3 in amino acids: CASSLVREAFF. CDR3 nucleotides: TGTGCCAGCAGCTTAGTCAGAGAAGCTTTCTTT. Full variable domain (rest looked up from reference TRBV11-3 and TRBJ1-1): EAGVVQSPRYKIIEKKQPVAFWCNPISGHNTLYWYLQNLGQGPELLIRYENEEAVDDSQLPKDRFSAERLKGVDSTLKIQPAELGDSAVYLCASSLVREAFFGQGTRLTVV.

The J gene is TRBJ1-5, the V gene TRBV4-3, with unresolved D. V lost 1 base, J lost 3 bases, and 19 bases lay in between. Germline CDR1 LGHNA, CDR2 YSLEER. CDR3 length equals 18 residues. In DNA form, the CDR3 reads TGCGCCAGCAGCCAAGCCCTCAGGCAGCCTTCTCCCAATCAGCCCCAGCATTTT. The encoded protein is CASSQALRQPSPNQPQHF.